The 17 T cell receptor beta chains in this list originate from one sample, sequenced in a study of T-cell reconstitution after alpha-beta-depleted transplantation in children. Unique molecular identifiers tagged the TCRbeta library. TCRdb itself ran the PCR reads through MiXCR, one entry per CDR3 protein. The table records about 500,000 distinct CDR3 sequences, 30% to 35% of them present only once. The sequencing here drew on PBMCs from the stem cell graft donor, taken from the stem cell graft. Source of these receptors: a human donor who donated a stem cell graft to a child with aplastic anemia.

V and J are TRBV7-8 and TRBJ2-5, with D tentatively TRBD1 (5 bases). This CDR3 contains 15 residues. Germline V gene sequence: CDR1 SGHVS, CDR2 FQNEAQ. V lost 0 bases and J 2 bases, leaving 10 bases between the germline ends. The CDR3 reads CASSLANRRQETQYF. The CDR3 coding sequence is TGTGCCAGCAGCTTAGCGAACAGGCGGCAAGAGACCCAGTACTTC.

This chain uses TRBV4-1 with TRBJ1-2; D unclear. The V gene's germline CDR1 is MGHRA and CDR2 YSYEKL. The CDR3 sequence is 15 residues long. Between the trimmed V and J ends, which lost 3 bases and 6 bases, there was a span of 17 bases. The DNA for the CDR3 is TGCGCCAGCAGCCAGAAGAGTCTCGGCTTCGATGGCTACACCTTC. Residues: CASSQKSLGFDGYTF.

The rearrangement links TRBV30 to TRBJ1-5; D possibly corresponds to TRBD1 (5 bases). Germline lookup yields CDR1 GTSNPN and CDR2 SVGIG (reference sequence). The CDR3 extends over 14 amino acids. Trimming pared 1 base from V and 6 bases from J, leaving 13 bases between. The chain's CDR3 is CAWSAARGSQPQHF. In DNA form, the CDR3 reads TGTGCCTGGAGTGCGGCACGGGGCAGTCAGCCCCAGCATTTT.

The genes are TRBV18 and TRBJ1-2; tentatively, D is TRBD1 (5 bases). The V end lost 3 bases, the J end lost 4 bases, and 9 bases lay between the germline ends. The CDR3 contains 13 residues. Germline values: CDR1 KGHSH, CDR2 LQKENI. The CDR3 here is CASSPDKTYGYTF. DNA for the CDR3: TGTGCCAGCTCACCGGACAAGACCTATGGCTACACCTTC. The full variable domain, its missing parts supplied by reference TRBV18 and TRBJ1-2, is NAGVMQNPRHLVRRRGQEARLRCSPMKGHSHVYWYRQLPEEGLKFMVYLQKENIIDESGMPKERFSAEFPKEGPSILRIQQVVRGDSAAYFCASSPDKTYGYTFGSGTRLTVV.

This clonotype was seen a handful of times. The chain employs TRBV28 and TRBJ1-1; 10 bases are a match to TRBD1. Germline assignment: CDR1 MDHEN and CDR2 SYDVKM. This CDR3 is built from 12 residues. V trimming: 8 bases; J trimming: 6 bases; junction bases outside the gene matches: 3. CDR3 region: CASDRGLSEAFF. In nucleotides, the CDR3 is TGTGCCAGCGACAGGGGGCTCTCTGAAGCTTTCTTT. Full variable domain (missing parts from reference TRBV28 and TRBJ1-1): DVKVTQSSRYLVKRTGEKVFLECVQDMDHENMFWYRQDPGLGLRLIYFSYDVKMKEKGDIPEGYSVSREKKERFSLILESASTNQTSMYLCASDRGLSEAFFGQGTRLTVV.

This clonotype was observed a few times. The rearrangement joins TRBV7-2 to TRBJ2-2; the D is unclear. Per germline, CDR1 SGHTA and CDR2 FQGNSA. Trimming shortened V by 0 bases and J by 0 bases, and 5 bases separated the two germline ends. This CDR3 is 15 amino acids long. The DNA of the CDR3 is TGTGCCAGCAGCTTAGCCCCGTCGAACACCGGGGAGCTGTTTTTT. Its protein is CASSLAPSNTGELFF. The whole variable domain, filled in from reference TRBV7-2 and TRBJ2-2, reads GAGVSQSPSNKVTEKGKDVELRCDPISGHTALYWYRQSLGQGLEFLIYFQGNSAPDKSGLPSDRFSAERTGGSVSTLTIQRTQQEDSAVYLCASSLAPSNTGELFFGEGSRLTVL.

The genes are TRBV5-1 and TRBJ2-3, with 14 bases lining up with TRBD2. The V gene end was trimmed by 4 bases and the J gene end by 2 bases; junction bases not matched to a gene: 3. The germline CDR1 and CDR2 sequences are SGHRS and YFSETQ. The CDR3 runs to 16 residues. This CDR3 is CASSPGLAGATDTQYF. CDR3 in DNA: TGCGCCAGCAGCCCGGGACTAGCGGGAGCCACAGATACGCAGTATTTT.

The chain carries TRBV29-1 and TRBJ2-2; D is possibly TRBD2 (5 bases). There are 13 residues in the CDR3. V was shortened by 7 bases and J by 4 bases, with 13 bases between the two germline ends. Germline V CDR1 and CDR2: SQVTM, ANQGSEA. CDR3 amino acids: CSALGVVTGELFF. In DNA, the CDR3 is TGCAGCGCTCTCGGGGTTGTCACCGGGGAGCTGTTTTTT.

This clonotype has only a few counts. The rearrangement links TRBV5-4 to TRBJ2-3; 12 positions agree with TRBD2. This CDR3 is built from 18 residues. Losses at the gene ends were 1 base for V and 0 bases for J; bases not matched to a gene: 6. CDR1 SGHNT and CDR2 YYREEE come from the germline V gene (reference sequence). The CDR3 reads CASSLYGLAGTSTDTQYF. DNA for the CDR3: TGTGCCAGCAGCTTGTACGGACTAGCGGGGACTAGCACAGATACGCAGTATTTT.

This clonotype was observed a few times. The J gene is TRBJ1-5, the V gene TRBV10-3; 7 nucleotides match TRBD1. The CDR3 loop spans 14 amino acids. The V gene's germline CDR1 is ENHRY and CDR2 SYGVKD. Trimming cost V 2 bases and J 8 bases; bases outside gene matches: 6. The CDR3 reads CAISEDAGGKPQHF. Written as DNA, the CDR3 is TGTGCCATCAGTGAGGACGCAGGGGGGAAGCCCCAGCATTTT.

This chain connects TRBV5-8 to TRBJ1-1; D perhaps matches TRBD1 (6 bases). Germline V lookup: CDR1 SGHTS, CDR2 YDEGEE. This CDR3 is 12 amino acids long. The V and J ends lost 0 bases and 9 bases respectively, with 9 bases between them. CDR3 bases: TGTGCCAGCAGCTTGGGACAGGCCAAAGCTTTCTTT. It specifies CASSLGQAKAFF.

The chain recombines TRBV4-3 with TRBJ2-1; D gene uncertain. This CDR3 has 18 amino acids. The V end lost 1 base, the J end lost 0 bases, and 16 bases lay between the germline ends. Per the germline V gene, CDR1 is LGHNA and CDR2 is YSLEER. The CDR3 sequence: CASSQVGSVESSYNEQFF. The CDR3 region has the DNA TGCGCCAGCAGCCAAGTCGGATCCGTCGAGAGCTCCTACAATGAGCAGTTCTTC.

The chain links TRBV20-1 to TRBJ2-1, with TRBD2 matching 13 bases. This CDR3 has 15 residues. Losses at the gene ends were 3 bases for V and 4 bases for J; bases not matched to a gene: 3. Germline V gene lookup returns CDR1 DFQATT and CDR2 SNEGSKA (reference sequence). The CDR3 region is CSARELAGGYNEQFF. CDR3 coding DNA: TGCAGTGCTAGGGAACTAGCGGGAGGGTACAATGAGCAGTTCTTC.

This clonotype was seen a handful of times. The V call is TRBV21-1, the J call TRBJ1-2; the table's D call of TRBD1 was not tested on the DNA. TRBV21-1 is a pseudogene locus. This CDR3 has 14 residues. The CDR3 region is CASPKQGARYGYTF. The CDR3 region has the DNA TGTGCCAGCCCTAAACAGGGCGCCCGCTATGGCTACACCTTC.

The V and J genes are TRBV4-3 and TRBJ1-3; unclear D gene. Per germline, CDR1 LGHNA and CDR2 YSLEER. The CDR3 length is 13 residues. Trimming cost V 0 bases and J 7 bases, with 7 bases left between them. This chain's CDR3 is CASSQDWGNTIYF. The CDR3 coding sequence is TGCGCCAGCAGCCAAGATTGGGGTAACACCATATATTTT.

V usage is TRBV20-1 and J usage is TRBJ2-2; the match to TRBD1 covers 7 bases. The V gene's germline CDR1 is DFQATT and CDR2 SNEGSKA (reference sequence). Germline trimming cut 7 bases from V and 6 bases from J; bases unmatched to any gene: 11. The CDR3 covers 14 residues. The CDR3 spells CSVRRDSKAGELFF. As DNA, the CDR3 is TGCAGTGTGCGCCGGGACAGCAAGGCCGGGGAGCTGTTTTTT.

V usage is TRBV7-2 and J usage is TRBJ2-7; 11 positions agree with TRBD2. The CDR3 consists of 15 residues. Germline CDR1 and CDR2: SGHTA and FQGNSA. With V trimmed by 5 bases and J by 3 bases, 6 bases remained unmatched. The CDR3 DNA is TGTGCCAGCAGCCAGGGACTAGCGGCGTACTACGAGCAGTACTTC. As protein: CASSQGLAAYYEQYF. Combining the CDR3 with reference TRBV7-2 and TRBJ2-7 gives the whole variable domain GAGVSQSPSNKVTEKGKDVELRCDPISGHTALYWYRQSLGQGLEFLIYFQGNSAPDKSGLPSDRFSAERTGGSVSTLTIQRTQQEDSAVYLCASSQGLAAYYEQYFGPGTRLTVT.